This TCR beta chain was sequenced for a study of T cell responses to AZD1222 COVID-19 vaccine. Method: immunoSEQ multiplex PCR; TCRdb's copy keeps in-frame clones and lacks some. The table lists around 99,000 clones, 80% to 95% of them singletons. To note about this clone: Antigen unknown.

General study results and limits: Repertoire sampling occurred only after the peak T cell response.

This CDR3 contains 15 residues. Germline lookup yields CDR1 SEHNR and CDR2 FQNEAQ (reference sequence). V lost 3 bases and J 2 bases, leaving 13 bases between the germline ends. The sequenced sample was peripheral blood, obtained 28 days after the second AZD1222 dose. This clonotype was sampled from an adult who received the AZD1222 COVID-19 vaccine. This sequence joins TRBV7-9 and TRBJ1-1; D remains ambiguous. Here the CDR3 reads CASSFSARVNTEAFF. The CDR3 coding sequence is TGTGCCAGCAGCTTTAGTGCCCGGGTAAACACTGAAGCTTTCTTT.